Only a few counts were recorded for the clone carrying this T cell receptor (beta chain). Its antigen is currently unknown. One end of the junction fails to match germline, which may point to a read error. These data belong to a study of regulatory T cells in long-lasting Graves disease. Study background: New Graves' disease cases had less than 3 months of antithyroid drugs.

Germline CDR1 is MDHEN and CDR2 is SYDVKM. The CDR3 is 15 amino acids. Specified time point: newly diagnosed GD, antithyroid drugs for less than 3 months. Making the TCR library involved RNA that had been extracted from PBMCs. Arm-PCR of CDR3 regions with iRepertoire HTBI primers generated TCR beta libraries. One entry per CDR3 protein, called by TCRdb with MiXCR from the multiplex PCR reads. The sample has under 300,000 distinct CDR3 sequences; just over 20% are singletons. Study-level findings and limits: Clonotypes that were public and shared totalled some 2,900 in persistent patients versus 966 in new patients. No thyroid tissue was studied; the work used peripheral blood only.

The input for sequencing was peripheral blood mononuclear cells (PBMCs), taken at new diagnosis, from a patient treated with antithyroid drugs. This TCR came from a female donor with Graves disease. The rearrangement joins TRBV28 to TRBJ1-1, with TRBD1 as a possible D gene (6 bases). The CDR3 is CASSLGGYMNTETFF. The CDR3 bases are TGTGCCAGCAGTTTAGGGGGCTACATGAACACTGAAACTTTCTTT. Combining the CDR3 with reference TRBV28 and TRBJ1-1 gives the whole variable domain DVKVTQSSRYLVKRTGEKVFLECVQDMDHENMFWYRQDPGLGLRLIYFSYDVKMKEKGDIPEGYSVSREKKERFSLILESASTNQTSMYLCASSLGGYMNTETFFGQGTRLTVV.